These 15 T cell receptor beta chains came from one sample sequenced in a study of beta chain features in type 1 diabetes. Findings of the study overall: When Type 1 diabetes patients were examined, their TCRB CDR3s proved moderately but significantly shorter in all four CD4+ subsets.

These receptors have no identified antigens. The study reverse transcribed the entire isolated RNA, so it sequenced expressed TCRB transcripts. Clones were read by immunoSEQ multiplex PCR, and TCRdb kept only the in-frame ones, dropping some. Of about 44,000 clones listed, 66% are singletons. The sample consisted of Tregs from blood. Receptor source: a woman aged 18-29 years with type 1 diabetes.

The chain joins TRBV25-1 to TRBJ2-7, with TRBD2 matching over 10 bases. J was trimmed by 0 bases and V by 7 bases; bases with no gene match: 3. This CDR3 is 14 amino acids long. Germline assignment: CDR1 MGHDK and CDR2 SYGVNS. DNA of the CDR3: TGTGCCAGCACAGGACTAGCGGACTCCTACGAGCAGTACTTC. Its translation is CASTGLADSYEQYF.

This clone has only one observation. This rearrangement joins TRBV14 to TRBJ2-7, with D perhaps TRBD2 (5 bases). Trimming cost V 5 bases and J 1 base, with 18 bases left between them. Germline assignment: CDR1 SGHDN and CDR2 FVKESK. The CDR3 consists of 16 residues. The CDR3 loop reads CASSEKSGRRSYEQYF. CDR3 DNA: TGTGCCAGCAGCGAAAAGAGCGGCCGCCGGTCCTACGAGCAGTACTTC.

This rearrangement joins TRBV29-1 to TRBJ2-7, with 9 bases matching TRBD1. Trimming took 7 bases from V and 6 from J; bases not matched to a gene: 10. Germline loops: CDR1 SQVTM, CDR2 ANQGSEA. The CDR3 is 13 residues long. The CDR3 nucleotides are TGCAGCGCCCAGGGACAGGGCGTACCCGAGCAGTACTTC. Translated, it gives CSAQGQGVPEQYF.

The chain carries TRBV18 and TRBJ2-7, with 7 positions matching TRBD2. V shed 2 bases and J 4 bases; nucleotides not matched to a gene: 2. The CDR3 contains 13 residues. Germline CDR1 is KGHSH and CDR2 is LQKENI. CDR3 nucleotides: TGTGCCAGCTCACCAGGGACTAATTACGAGCAGTACTTC. As protein: CASSPGTNYEQYF. The full variable domain, in which reference TRBV18 and TRBJ2-7 provide the parts outside the CDR3, is NAGVMQNPRHLVRRRGQEARLRCSPMKGHSHVYWYRQLPEEGLKFMVYLQKENIIDESGMPKERFSAEFPKEGPSILRIQQVVRGDSAAYFCASSPGTNYEQYFGPGTRLTVT.

The rearrangement links TRBV7-2 to TRBJ2-7; possibly TRBD1 for D (5 bases). Trimming pared 5 bases from V and 0 bases from J, leaving 14 bases between. Per germline, CDR1 SGHTA and CDR2 FQGNSA. There are 15 residues in the CDR3. The CDR3 bases are TGTGCCAGCAGCGCCCGACAGACCCTCTCCTACGAGCAGTACTTC. The encoded protein is CASSARQTLSYEQYF.

This chain connects TRBV19 to TRBJ1-6, with D possibly TRBD1 on 5 matching bases. The V and J ends lost 8 bases and 7 bases respectively, with 12 bases between them. Germline V gene lookup returns CDR1 LNHDA and CDR2 SQIVND (reference sequence). The CDR3 totals 13 residues. As DNA, the CDR3 is TGTGCCAGTGGGGGGGGATGGAATTCACCCCTCCACTTT. Translating it yields CASGGGWNSPLHF.

This rearrangement joins TRBV5-6 to TRBJ1-5, with 10 nucleotides matching TRBD1. The length of the CDR3 is 18 residues. With 0 bases clipped from V and 0 bases from J, the junction kept 6 bases outside the gene matches. CDR1 is SGHDT, CDR2 YYEEEE, per germline. CDR3 loop: CASSLVGQGPYSNQPQHF. In DNA, the CDR3 is TGTGCCAGCAGCTTGGTGGGACAGGGGCCCTATAGCAATCAGCCCCAGCATTTT.

This clone was found once. This chain connects TRBV5-1 to TRBJ2-1, with a tentative D call TRBD2 (6 bases). CDR1 SGHRS and CDR2 YFSETQ come from the germline V gene. There are 13 residues in the CDR3. With 9 bases removed from V and 3 bases from J, the gap between germline ends came to 13 bases. The CDR3 bases are TGCGCCACCGGGGCTAGCGACTACAATGAGCAGTTCTTC. Translated, it gives CATGASDYNEQFF.

V and J are TRBV5-1 and TRBJ1-1; possibly TRBD1 for D (5 bases). The germline V gene encodes CDR1 SGHRS and CDR2 YFSETQ. This CDR3 has 16 amino acids. Trimming took off 2 bases at V and 1 base at J, with 15 bases between the two ends. CDR3 DNA: TGCGCCAGCAGCTTCGGGGGACGGCAAGCGAACACTGAAGCTTTCTTT. It codes for CASSFGGRQANTEAFF.

The chain is built from TRBV7-2 and TRBJ2-3; 8 nucleotides line up with TRBD1. This CDR3 has 15 residues. V lost 5 bases and J lost 0; bases outside the gene matches: 4. The germline gives CDR1 SGHTA, CDR2 FQGNSA. CDR3 bases: TGTGCCAGCAGCCCGAGGGACAGGAGCACAGATACGCAGTATTTT. This sequence encodes CASSPRDRSTDTQYF.

This clone was detected a few times. V gene TRBV11-2 combines with J gene TRBJ2-7; D perhaps matches TRBD2 (6 bases). The V end was cut by 5 bases, the J end by 2 bases, with 13 bases between. The CDR3 loop spans 14 amino acids. Germline lookup yields CDR1 SGHAT and CDR2 FQNNGV. The CDR3 bases are TGTGCCAGCAGCCAGCGGAGGGAGGCCTACGAGCAGTACTTC. Translating gives CASSQRREAYEQYF.

The chain has TRBV5-4 and TRBJ2-3; a possible D gene is TRBD1 (5 bases). Germline values: CDR1 SGHNT, CDR2 YYREEE (reference sequence). Trimming took 4 bases from V and 4 from J, leaving 16 bases between them. This CDR3 is 15 amino acids long. The CDR3 coding sequence is TGTGCCAGCAGCCCGAATTCAGGGTCCCCAGATACGCAGTATTTT. This sequence encodes CASSPNSGSPDTQYF.

This chain's CDR3 is CASSQGDQSSYEQYF. The DNA for the CDR3 is TGTGCCAGCTCGCAGGGGGACCAGAGCTCCTACGAGCAGTACTTC. The chain is built from TRBV18 and TRBJ2-7; 7 bases match TRBD1. V gave up 6 bases and J gave up 0 bases; unmatched junction bases: 8. Germline V lookup: CDR1 KGHSH, CDR2 LQKENI. The length of the CDR3 is 15 residues.

The chain is built from TRBV29-1 and TRBJ2-7; 9 bases map to TRBD1. Germline lookup yields CDR1 SQVTM and CDR2 ANQGSEA. There are 14 residues in the CDR3. V lost 6 bases and J lost 6; bases outside the gene matches: 12. The CDR3 loop reads CSVRDGQGNGEQYF. The CDR3 DNA follows: TGCAGCGTCCGCGACGGACAGGGGAACGGCGAGCAGTACTTC.

The chain has TRBV5-1 and TRBJ2-1; TRBD2 agrees at 9 bases. V dropped 6 bases and J dropped 8; count of bases not matched to a gene: 6. There are 13 residues in the CDR3. Germline assignment: CDR1 SGHRS and CDR2 YFSETQ. DNA of the CDR3: TGCGCCAGCATGGCTAGCGGGACCTATGAGCAGTTCTTC. This encodes CASMASGTYEQFF.